This TCR beta chain was recorded in a study of cytomegalovirus exposure and HLA in healthy donors. The wider study: Previous work identified 95 million to 140 million unique TCR beta sequences from approximately 190 million T cells. Whole-study findings and limits: Presence/absence analyses took donor sequencing depth as roughly uniform. In an earlier analysis, productive rearrangement rates for most beta V segments clustered near 87% or 30%. Later analysis identified around 15,000 TCR beta sequences associated with HLA alleles, using a false discovery rate threshold of 0.05.

The primer mix had 60 Vbeta and 13 Jbeta primers. Method: immunoSEQ multiplex PCR; TCRdb's copy keeps in-frame clones and lacks some. The sample records hundreds of thousands of clones, about 85% being singletons. As regards this clone: The antigen is not known.

The germline V gene has CDR1 SSHAT and CDR2 FNYEAQ (reference sequence). V trimming: 4 bases; J trimming: 0 bases; junction bases outside the gene matches: 9. This CDR3 region has 18 residues. The TCR was taken from a girl aged 2 to 9 in good health and CMV-seronegative. Sample: PBMCs. This sequence joins TRBV7-7 and TRBJ2-1; 10 bases are shared with TRBD2. DNA of the CDR3: TGTGCCAGCAGCTCTACGCCTTCTAGCGGGAGCTCCTACAATGAGCAGTTCTTC. It translates to CASSSTPSSGSSYNEQFF.